This T cell receptor (beta chain) emerged from a study of CD8 T cells in Susac syndrome. The RNA, 0.5 to 1 ug, was put through reverse transcription using random hexamers. The authors amplified TCR beta CDR3 across 54 Vbeta and 13 Jbeta using immunoSEQ multiplex PCR. TCRdb re-derived calls from the immunoSEQ multiplex PCR reads in MiXCR, one entry per CDR3 protein. The table has around 150,000 distinct CDR3 sequences, around 94% seen once. Trimming took 2 bases from V and 1 from J, leaving 12 bases between them. Germline CDR1 is LGHNA and CDR2 is YSLEER. CDR3 length equals 15 residues. This sequence originates from a human donor in good health. This rearrangement joins TRBV4-3 to TRBJ2-7; a weak D match, TRBD1 (5 bases). The material sequenced was CD8+ T cells from PBMCs. As DNA, the CDR3 is TGCGCCAGCAGCCAATTATGGACATCTTCCTACGAGCAGTACTTC. Translated: CASSQLWTSSYEQYF.